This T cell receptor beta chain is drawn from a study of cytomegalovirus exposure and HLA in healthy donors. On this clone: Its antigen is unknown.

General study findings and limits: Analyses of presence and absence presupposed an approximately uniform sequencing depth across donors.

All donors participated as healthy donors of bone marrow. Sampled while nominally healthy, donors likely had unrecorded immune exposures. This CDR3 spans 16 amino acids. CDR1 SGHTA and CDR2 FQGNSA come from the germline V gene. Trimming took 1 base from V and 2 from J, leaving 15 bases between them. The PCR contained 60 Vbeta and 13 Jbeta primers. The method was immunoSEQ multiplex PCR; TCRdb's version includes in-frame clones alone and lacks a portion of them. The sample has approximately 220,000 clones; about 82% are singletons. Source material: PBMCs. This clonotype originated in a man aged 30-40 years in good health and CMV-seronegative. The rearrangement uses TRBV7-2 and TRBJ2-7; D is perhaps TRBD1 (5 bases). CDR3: CASSLEWQGPPYEQYF. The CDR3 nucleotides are TGTGCCAGCAGCTTAGAATGGCAGGGCCCTCCCTACGAGCAGTACTTC.